Listed here is a single T cell receptor beta chain. Its antigen is undetermined. Other DNA sequences in this sample translate to the same CDR3. The data were taken from a study of shared clonotypes between healthy human individuals. Deletions cut 4 bases from V and 4 bases from J, with 5 bases between. Germline V lookup: CDR1 SEHNR, CDR2 FQNEAQ (reference sequence). This CDR3 has 11 residues. Genomic DNA for unsorted samples was obtained from about 90 million PBMCs. Original data processing: From ImmunoSEQ came sequences covering only the junction and carrying no quality scores, so filtering differed. Clones were sequenced by immunoSEQ multiplex PCR, and TCRdb holds only the in-frame ones, with some missing. That table is the source of V, J and clone size, and D and trimming were worked out from the DNA. Of 450,000 to 600,000 clones detected, around 74% appear once; the ten largest clones hold approximately 13%.

The study, taken as a whole, reports: Researchers sampled only blood; tissue repertoires likely differ. With few donors, the genetic and exposure-history diversity represented was limited.

The chain carries TRBV7-9 and TRBJ2-7, with D uncertain. The sequencing input was PBMCs. The receptor was derived from a woman aged 40 to 49 in good health. Some clones in this sample may be carry-over from other donors' samples. The CDR3 DNA reads as TGTGCCAGCAGCTCGGCGTACGAGCAGTACTTC. Its translation: CASSSAYEQYF.